This note documents a single TCR beta chain sequence. The antigen is not known. Germline lookup yields CDR1 SGHVS and CDR2 FQNEAQ. Losses at the gene ends were 6 bases for V and 8 bases for J; bases not matched to a gene: 6. This CDR3 contains 13 residues. These data belong to a study of Graves' ophthalmopathy and Graves' hyperthyroidism. Whole-study results and caveats: Most thyroid clonotypes with frequency above 0.001 were detected in blood too.

In this cohort's terms, stable hyperthyroidism meant no ophthalmopathy by 18 months of follow-up. Patients were left out if they had other autoimmune diseases, uncontrolled infections, pregnancy or lactation. Researchers took RNA transcripts and amplified TCR beta CDR3 regions from them. The library came from an HTBI-primed first-round RT-PCR and a second-round multiplex PCR. MiXCR, run by TCRdb on the multiplex PCR reads, gives a single entry per CDR3 protein. The sample shows some 350,000 distinct CDR3 sequences, about 17% of them seen only once. Material for sequencing was peripheral blood. This sequence was found in an adult woman with stable Graves' hyperthyroidism. The chain joins TRBV7-8 to TRBJ1-2, with 10 bases lining up with TRBD1. The CDR3 protein is CASRPGTGEGYTF. The CDR3 DNA reads as TGTGCCAGCAGGCCCGGGACAGGGGAGGGCTACACCTTC.